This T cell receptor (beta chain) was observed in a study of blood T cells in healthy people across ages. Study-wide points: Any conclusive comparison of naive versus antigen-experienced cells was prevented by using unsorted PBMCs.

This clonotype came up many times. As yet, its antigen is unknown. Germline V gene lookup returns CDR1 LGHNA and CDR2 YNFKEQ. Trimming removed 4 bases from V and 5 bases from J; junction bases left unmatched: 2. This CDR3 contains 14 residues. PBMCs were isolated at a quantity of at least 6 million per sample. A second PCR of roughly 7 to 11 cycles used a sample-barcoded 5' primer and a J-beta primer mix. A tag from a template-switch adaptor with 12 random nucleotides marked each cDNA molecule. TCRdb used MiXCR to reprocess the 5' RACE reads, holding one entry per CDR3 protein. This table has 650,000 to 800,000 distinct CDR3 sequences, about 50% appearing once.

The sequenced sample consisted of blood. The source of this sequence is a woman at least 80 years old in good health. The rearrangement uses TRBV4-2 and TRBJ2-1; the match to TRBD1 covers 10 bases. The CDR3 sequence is CASSRDRGNNEQFF. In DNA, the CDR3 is TGTGCCAGCAGCCGGGACAGGGGCAACAATGAGCAGTTCTTC.